These T cell receptor beta chains were read from a single sample in a study of shared clonotypes between healthy human individuals. The method was immunoSEQ multiplex PCR; TCRdb's version includes in-frame clones alone and lacks a portion of them. Of approximately 470,000 clones listed, 70% to 85% were seen once; the top ten hold around 11%. Sequencing was performed on PBMCs. The receptors derive from a woman aged 40-49 years in good health. Some clones in this sample may be carry-over from other donors' samples. Each CDR3 is given with its conserved first and last residue. The D gene is left open where the match is weak. A row's size may be missing; if present it is once, few, many or a size class.

CDR3 DNA | CDR3 protein | D gene | V gene | clone size | J gene
TGTGCCAGCAGCAACGGGAATGAGCAGTTCTTC | CASSNGNEQFF | NA | TRBV7-7 | NA | TRBJ2-1
TGTGCCAGCAGCTCCTGGACAGGGGGGGGAAAAGAGACCCAGTACTTC | CASSSWTGGGKETQYF | TRBD1 | TRBV5-6 | NA | TRBJ2-5
TGTGCCTGGAGTGTAAGCCAGGGAGGGACTGAAGCTTTCTTT | CAWSVSQGGTEAFF | NA | TRBV30 | NA | TRBJ1-1
TGCAGCGTTGAAGTAACAGGGGTCGAGCAGTACTTC | CSVEVTGVEQYF | TRBD1 | TRBV29-1 | NA | TRBJ2-7
TGTGCCAGCAGTTATCTAGCGGGAGCCCCAAGAATTTACCAAGAGACCCAGTACTTC | CASSYLAGAPRIYQETQYF | TRBD2 | TRBV11-3 | few | TRBJ2-5
TGTGCCAGCAGCTTGGAACTAGCGGGATGGGATACGCAGTATTTT | CASSLELAGWDTQYF | TRBD2 | TRBV5-6 | NA | TRBJ2-3
TGTGCCAGCAGCACCGGGACAGGGGGTTACGAGCAGTACTTC | CASSTGTGGYEQYF | TRBD1 | TRBV28 | NA | TRBJ2-7
TGTGCCTCCTCTCCGACAGGGGAACATGGCTACACCTTC | CASSPTGEHGYTF | TRBD1 | TRBV30 | NA | TRBJ1-2
TGTGCCAGCTCTACCGGGACAGGGAACGCCAAAAACATTCAGTACTTC | CASSTGTGNAKNIQYF | TRBD1 | TRBV18 | few | TRBJ2-4
TGTGCCAGCAGCCGCGCCGGACATGTACCTGGAAACACCATATATTTT | CASSRAGHVPGNTIYF | NA | TRBV7-2 | NA | TRBJ1-3
TGCAGCGGACGCAGGGGGGAGACCCAGTACTTC | CSGRRGETQYF | TRBD1 | TRBV29-1 | NA | TRBJ2-5
TGTGCCAGCAGCTTTTCGGCGGGAGGTGTCCACGAGCAGTACTTC | CASSFSAGGVHEQYF | TRBD2 | TRBV7-2 | NA | TRBJ2-7
TGTGCCAGCAGCGCGGGGGGCTATCTGAACACTGAAGCTTTCTTT | CASSAGGYLNTEAFF | NA | TRBV28 | NA | TRBJ1-1
TGTGCCAGCAGCTTAGGCTGGCGAGATACGCAGTATTTT | CASSLGWRDTQYF | NA | TRBV7-3 | NA | TRBJ2-3
TGTGCCAGCAGCCTCGGGACAGTTTACGAGCAGTACTTC | CASSLGTVYEQYF | TRBD1 | TRBV2 | NA | TRBJ2-7
TGTGCCAGCAGGACAGGGATTCGGGAAAAACTGTTTTTT | CASRTGIREKLFF | TRBD1 | TRBV28 | NA | TRBJ1-4
TGTGCCAGTAGCAATAGAGGTGAGCAGTACTTC | CASSNRGEQYF | NA | TRBV19 | NA | TRBJ2-7
TGTGCCAGCAGCTCCAACCCAATGGGCGGGCAGTTCTTC | CASSSNPMGGQFF | NA | TRBV7-9 | few | TRBJ2-1
TGTGCCAGTACCCGGGACAGGTATTCTCCCTGGACTTTC | CASTRDRYSPWTF | TRBD1 | TRBV19 | NA | TRBJ2-6
TGTGCCAGCAGTGAAGGCAGGGTGGGGTTCGAGCAGTACTTC | CASSEGRVGFEQYF | NA | TRBV25-1 | few | TRBJ2-7
TGTGCCAGCAGCCCTACCGACAGGCTGAACACTGAAGCTTTCTTT | CASSPTDRLNTEAFF | NA | TRBV28 | NA | TRBJ1-1
TGCAGCGTTGAAAGGGTGTCCTACAATGAGCAGTTCTTC | CSVERVSYNEQFF | NA | TRBV29-1 | NA | TRBJ2-1
TGTGCCAGCAGTGACTTTGGGGGTGGAAAACTGTTTTTT | CASSDFGGGKLFF | NA | TRBV25-1 | NA | TRBJ1-4
TGTGCCAGCAGCTTAGAGCGGGCTAGCGGGAGATACGAGCAGTACTTC | CASSLERASGRYEQYF | TRBD2 | TRBV7-3 | NA | TRBJ2-7
TGCGCCAGCAGCCAAGAAGCTGGAGTAGCGAGCTCCTACAATGAGCAGTTCTTC | CASSQEAGVASSYNEQFF | NA | TRBV4-3 | NA | TRBJ2-1
TGTGCCAGCAGCGCAAGTGCCGGGACAAACTATGGCTACACCTTC | CASSASAGTNYGYTF | NA | TRBV9 | NA | TRBJ1-2
TGTGCCAGTAGTATAGATCATGGCGACGCCCTCTCCTACGAGCAGTACTTC | CASSIDHGDALSYEQYF | NA | TRBV19 | NA | TRBJ2-7
TGCGCCAGCAGCCAAACAAACAACAATGAGCAGTTCTTC | CASSQTNNNEQFF | NA | TRBV4-3 | NA | TRBJ2-1
TGTGCCAGCAGTCCGCCAGTAGAGGATGAGCAGTTCTTC | CASSPPVEDEQFF | NA | TRBV7-9 | few | TRBJ2-1
TGTGCCAGCAGCTTAGGATCGGCGGGAGGGCGGGGAACAGATACGCAGTATTTT | CASSLGSAGGRGTDTQYF | TRBD2 | TRBV7-6 | NA | TRBJ2-3
TGTGCCAGCAAGGACATTAACTATGGCTACACCTTC | CASKDINYGYTF | NA | TRBV6-5 | NA | TRBJ1-2
TGTGCCAGTAGTATAGTCGGGGCCAGGGGGCGCCGGCGGGAGCAGTACTTC | CASSIVGARGRRREQYF | TRBD1 | TRBV19 | NA | TRBJ2-7
TGTGCCAGCAGTAAACTTGGAGCGGGAGGGCCATTGCAGACCCAGTACTTC | CASSKLGAGGPLQTQYF | TRBD2 | TRBV2 | NA | TRBJ2-5
TGTGCCAGCAGCTCGAGGGTGGCTAATGAAAAACTGTTTTTT | CASSSRVANEKLFF | NA | TRBV28 | NA | TRBJ1-4